This T cell receptor beta chain was recorded in a study of blood T cell repertoires in COVID-19. Study overall: Donors in the United States, Italy and Spain gave samples during acute or convalescent COVID-19. The cDNA or gDNA used as material had been derived from T cells, B-cell-depleted T cells, or PBMCs.

Libraries were prepared by immunoSEQ multiplex PCR; TCRdb keeps only in-frame clonotypes and omits some of them. The sample includes approximately 88,000 clones, around 80% of them seen just once. Deletions cut 6 bases from V and 0 bases from J, with 8 bases between. The germline V gene encodes CDR1 MNHEY and CDR2 SVGAGI. The CDR3 loop spans 13 amino acids. This TCR came from a human donor in a cohort sampled during active COVID-19. The source material was peripheral blood. The chain employs TRBV6-5 and TRBJ2-5; TRBD2 might be the D (5 bases). CDR3 sequence (DNA): TGTGCCAGCAGGCGACTAAACCAAGAGACCCAGTACTTC. Encoded protein: CASRRLNQETQYF.